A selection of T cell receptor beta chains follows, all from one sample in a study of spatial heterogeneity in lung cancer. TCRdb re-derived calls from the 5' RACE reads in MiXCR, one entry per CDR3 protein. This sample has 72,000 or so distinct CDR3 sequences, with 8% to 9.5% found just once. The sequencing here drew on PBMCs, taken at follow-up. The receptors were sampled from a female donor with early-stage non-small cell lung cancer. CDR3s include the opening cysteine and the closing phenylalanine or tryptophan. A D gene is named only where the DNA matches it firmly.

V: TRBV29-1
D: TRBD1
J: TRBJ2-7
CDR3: CSVETGTGGPLGYEQYF

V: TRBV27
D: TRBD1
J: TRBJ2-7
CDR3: CASTKAGGYEQYF

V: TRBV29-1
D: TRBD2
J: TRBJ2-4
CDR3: CSARESSGPQGIQYF

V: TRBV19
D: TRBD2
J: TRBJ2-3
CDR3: CASSDLRAGETDTQYF

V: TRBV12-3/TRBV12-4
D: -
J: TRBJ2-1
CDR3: CASSPQTSQVGHEQFF

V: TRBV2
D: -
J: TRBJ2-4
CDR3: CASRPTVFAKNIQYF

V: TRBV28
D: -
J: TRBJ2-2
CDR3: CASFRAERTPGELFF

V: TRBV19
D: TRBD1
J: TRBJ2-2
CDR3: CASSHDRAYGRELFF

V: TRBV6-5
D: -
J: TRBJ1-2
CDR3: CASSLGRNYGYTF

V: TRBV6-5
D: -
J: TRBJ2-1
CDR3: CASKRAISYNEQFF

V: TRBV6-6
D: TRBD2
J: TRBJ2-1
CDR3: CASSSLAGGGNEQFF

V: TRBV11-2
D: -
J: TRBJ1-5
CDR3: CASSLGRGSNQPQHF

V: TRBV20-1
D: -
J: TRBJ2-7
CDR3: CSARVGSTYEQYF

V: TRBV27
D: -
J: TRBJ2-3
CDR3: CASRAAGTDTQYF

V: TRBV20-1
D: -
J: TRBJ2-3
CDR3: CSARGESTDTQYF